Detailed here is one T cell receptor (beta chain). Its antigen is not known. The sample is drawn from a study of cytomegalovirus exposure and HLA in healthy donors. Whole-study results and caveats: Per published reports, the classifier diagnosed cytomegalovirus status with high specificity and sensitivity.

The repertoire was sequenced with immunoSEQ multiplex PCR; TCRdb's copy has only in-frame clones and lacks some. The table records about 110,000 clones, about nine tenths of them present only once. A roughly 120-subject validation cohort, separate from the approximately 700-subject first cohort, supplied the donors. This TCR derives from a young woman in good health and CMV-seronegative. The source material was PBMCs.

This CDR3 reads CASKATGGGTEAFF. CDR3 in DNA: TGTGCCAGCAAAGCGACAGGGGGCGGCACTGAAGCTTTCTTT. The chain has TRBV14 and TRBJ1-1; 10 bases align to TRBD1. The V segment lost 7 bases and the J segment 4 bases; nucleotides outside the gene matches: 6. Germline V CDR1 and CDR2: SGHDN, FVKESK. The CDR3 totals 14 residues.